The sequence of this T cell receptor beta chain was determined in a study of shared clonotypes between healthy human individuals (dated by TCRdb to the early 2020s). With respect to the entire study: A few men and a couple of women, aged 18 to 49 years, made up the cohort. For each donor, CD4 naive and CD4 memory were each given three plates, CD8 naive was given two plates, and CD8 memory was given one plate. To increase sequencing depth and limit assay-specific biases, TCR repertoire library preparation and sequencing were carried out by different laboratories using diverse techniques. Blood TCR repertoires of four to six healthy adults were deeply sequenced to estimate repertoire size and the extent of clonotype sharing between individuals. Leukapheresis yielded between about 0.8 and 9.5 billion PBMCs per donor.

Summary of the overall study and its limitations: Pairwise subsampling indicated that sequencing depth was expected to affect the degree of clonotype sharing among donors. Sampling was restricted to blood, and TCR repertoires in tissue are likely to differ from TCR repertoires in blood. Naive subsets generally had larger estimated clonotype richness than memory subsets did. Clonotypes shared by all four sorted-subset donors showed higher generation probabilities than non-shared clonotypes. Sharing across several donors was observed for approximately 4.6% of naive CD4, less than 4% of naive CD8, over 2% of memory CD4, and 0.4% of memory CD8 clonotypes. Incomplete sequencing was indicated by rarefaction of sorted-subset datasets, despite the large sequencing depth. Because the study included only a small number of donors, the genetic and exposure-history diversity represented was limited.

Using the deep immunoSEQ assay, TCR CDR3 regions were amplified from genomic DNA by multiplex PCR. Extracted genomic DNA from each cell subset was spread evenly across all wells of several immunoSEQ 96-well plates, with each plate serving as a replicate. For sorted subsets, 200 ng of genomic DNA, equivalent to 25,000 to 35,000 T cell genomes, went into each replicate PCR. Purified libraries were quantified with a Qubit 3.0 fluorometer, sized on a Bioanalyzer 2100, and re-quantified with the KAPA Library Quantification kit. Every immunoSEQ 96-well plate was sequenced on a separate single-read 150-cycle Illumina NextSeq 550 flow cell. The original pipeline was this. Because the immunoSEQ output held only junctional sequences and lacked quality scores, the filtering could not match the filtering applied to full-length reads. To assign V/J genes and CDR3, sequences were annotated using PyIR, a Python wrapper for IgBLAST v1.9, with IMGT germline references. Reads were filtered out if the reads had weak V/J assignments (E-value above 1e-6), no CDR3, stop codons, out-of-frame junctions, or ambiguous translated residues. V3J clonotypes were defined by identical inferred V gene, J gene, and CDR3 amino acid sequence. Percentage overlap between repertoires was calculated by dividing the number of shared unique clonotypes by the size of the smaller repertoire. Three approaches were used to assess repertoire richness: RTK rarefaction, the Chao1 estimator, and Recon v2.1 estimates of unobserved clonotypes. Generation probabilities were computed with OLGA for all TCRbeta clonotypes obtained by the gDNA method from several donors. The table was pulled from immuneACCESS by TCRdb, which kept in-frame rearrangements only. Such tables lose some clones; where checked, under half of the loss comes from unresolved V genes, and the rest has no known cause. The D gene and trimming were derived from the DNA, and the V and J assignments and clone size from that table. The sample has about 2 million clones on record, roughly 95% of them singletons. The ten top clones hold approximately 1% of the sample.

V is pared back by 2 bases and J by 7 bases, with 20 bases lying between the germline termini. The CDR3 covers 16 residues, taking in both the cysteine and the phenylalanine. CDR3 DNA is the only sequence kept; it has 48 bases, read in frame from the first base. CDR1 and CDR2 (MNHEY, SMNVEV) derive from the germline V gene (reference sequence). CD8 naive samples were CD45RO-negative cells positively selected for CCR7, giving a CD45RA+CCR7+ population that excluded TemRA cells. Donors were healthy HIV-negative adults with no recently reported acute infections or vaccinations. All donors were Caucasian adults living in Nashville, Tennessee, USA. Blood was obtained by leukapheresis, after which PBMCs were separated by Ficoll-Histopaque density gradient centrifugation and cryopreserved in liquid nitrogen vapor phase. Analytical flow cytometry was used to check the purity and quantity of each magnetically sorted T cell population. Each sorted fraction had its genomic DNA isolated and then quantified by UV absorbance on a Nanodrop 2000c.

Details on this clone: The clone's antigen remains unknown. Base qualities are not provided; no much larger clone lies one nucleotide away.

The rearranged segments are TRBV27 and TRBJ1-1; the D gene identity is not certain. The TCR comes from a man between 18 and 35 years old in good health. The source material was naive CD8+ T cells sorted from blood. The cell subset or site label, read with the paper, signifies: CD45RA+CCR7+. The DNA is TGTGCCAGCAGTTTAAGCCCCGGCGCGCCCCCCCTTGAAGCTTTCTTT. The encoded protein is CASSLSPGAPPLEAFF.